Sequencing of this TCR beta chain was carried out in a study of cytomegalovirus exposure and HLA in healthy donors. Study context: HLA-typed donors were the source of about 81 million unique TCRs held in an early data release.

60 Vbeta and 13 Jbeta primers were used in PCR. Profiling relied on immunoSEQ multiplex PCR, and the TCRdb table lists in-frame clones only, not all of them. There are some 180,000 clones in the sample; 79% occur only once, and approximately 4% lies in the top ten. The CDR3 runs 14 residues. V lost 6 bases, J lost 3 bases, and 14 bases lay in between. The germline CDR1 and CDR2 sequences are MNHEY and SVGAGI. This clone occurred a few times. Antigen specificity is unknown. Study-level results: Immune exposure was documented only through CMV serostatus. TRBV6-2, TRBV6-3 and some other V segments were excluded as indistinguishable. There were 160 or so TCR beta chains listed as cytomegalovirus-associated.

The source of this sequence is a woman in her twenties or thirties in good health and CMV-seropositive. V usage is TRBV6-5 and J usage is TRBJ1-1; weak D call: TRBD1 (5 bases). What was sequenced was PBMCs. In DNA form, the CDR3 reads TGTGCCAGCAGCCGAACGCAGGGCCACACTGAAGCTTTCTTT. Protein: CASSRTQGHTEAFF.